The text below deals with one T cell receptor beta chain. The antigen is undetermined. This sample stems from a study of Ad26.COV2.S vaccination and SARS-CoV-2 variants. Study-wide points: Analyses that measured TCR breadth and depth may have underestimated total T cell responses.

Treatment: 15 to 20 received Ad26.COV2.S at low or high dose, single or two shots; roughly five received placebo; per-sample allocation not given. Sample collection was performed on day 63 after the first vaccine or placebo injection. Looked up from germline, CDR1 is MNHEY and CDR2 is SMNVEV (reference sequence). The CDR3 runs 17 residues. V lost 6 bases to trimming and J lost 2 bases, with 21 bases between them. Measured with immunoSEQ multiplex PCR; TCRdb has only the in-frame clones, and not every one. This repertoire shows approximately 300,000 clones, 86% found once; its top ten account for 1.9%.

The material sequenced was peripheral blood, taken in a trial of Ad26.COV2.S vaccine versus placebo. The receptor comes from a person between 18 and 65 years old who received the Ad26.COV2.S COVID-19 vaccine or a placebo. V usage is TRBV27 and J usage is TRBJ2-3; D might be TRBD2 (5 bases). The CDR3 DNA reads TGTGCCAGCAGCCCGGGAAGGCTAGCCGCTCCCACAGATACGCAGTATTTT. Its protein is CASSPGRLAAPTDTQYF.